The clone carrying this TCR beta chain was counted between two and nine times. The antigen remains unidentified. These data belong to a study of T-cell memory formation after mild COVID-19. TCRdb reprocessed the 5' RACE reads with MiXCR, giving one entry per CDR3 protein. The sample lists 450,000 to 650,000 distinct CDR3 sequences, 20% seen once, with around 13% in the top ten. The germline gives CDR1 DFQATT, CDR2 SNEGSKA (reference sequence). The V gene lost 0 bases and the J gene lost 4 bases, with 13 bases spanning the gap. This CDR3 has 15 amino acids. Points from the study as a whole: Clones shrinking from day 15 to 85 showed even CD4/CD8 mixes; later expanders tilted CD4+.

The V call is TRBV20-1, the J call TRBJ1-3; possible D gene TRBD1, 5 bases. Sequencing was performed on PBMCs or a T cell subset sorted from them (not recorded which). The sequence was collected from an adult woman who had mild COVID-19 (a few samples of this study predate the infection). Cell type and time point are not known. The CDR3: CSARDPAGTGNTIYF. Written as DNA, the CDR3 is TGCAGTGCTAGAGATCCCGCAGGGACCGGAAACACCATATATTTT.